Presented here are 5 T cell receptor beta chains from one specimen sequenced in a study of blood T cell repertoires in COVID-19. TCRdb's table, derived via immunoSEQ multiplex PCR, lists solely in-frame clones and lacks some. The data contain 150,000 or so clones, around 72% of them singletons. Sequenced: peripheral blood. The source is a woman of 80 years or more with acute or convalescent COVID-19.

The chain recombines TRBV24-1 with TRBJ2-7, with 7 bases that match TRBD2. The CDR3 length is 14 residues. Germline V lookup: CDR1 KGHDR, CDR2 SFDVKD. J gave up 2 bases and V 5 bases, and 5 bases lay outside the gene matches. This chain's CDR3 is CATSGRGTTYEQYF. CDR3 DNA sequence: TGTGCCACCAGTGGCCGAGGGACTACCTACGAGCAGTACTTC.

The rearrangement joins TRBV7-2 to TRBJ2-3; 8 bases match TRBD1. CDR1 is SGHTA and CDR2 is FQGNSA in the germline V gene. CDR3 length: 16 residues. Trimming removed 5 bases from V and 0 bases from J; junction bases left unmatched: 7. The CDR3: CASSIRTGSSTDTQYF. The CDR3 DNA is TGTGCCAGCAGCATACGGACAGGGTCGAGCACAGATACGCAGTATTTT.

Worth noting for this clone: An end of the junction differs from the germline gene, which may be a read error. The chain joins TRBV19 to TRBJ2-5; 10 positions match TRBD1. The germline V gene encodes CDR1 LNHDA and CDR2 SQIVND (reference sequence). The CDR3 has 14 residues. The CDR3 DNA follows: TGTGCCAGTAGTGCAGACAGGGGGCAAGGGACCCAGTACTTC. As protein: CASSADRGQGTQYF.

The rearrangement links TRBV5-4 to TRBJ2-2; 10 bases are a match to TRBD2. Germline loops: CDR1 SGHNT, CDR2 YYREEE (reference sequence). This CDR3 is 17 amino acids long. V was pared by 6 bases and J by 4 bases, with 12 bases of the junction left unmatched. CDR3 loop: CASKNEHSGRRTGELFF. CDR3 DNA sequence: TGTGCCAGCAAGAATGAACATAGCGGGAGGCGCACCGGGGAGCTGTTTTTT.

The CDR3 bases are TGTGCCAGCAGTGCCGTGGGGGGACGCAATCAGCCCCAGCATTTT. This codes for CASSAVGGRNQPQHF. The chain employs TRBV6-2 or TRBV6-3 and TRBJ1-5, with D tentatively TRBD1 (5 bases). V shed 5 bases and J shed 2 bases, with 13 bases lying between them. CDR3 length: 15 amino acids. Germline lookup yields CDR1 MNHEY and CDR2 SVGEGT.